This entry concerns a single TCR beta chain. These data come from a study of blood T cell repertoires in COVID-19. At the level of the study: PBMCs, B-cell-depleted T cells, or T cells provided the cDNA or gDNA that made up the material.

In the original analysis: Amplification from reference gene primers served as the basis for estimated nucleated cell counts. This table comes from immunoSEQ multiplex PCR, and its TCRdb copy is limited to in-frame clones, with some not included. V and J calls and clone size are given by that table; D and trimming were obtained from the DNA. The sample has hundreds of thousands of clones, around nine tenths seen once. Participant-given clinical history determined each cohort assignment. What the recovered Cohort 3 donors had was two negative PCRs, clearance, or symptom resolution. Material: PBMCs or T cells enriched from blood (not recorded which). This receptor was taken from a woman in her forties or fifties who had recovered from COVID-19.

The CDR3 loop is CAWRADGSYGYTF. In nucleotides, the CDR3 is TGTGCCTGGAGAGCGGACGGGAGCTATGGCTACACCTTC. The V gene is TRBV30, the J gene TRBJ1-2; no clear D gene. V shed 3 bases and J shed 4 bases, with 12 bases lying between them. The CDR3 runs 13 residues. Germline V CDR1 and CDR2: GTSNPN, SVGIG (reference sequence).